The next 7 T cell receptor beta chains were all read from a single sample in a study of blood T cell repertoires in COVID-19. Clones were read by immunoSEQ multiplex PCR, and TCRdb kept only the in-frame ones, dropping some. This sample yields fewer than 35,000 clones, of which around 81% are seen a single time; more than 60% belongs to the top ten. The sequenced sample was peripheral blood. Receptor source: a man between 65 and 85 years old with acute or convalescent COVID-19.

The count of this clone is one. V gene TRBV6-1 combines with J gene TRBJ2-2; D perhaps matches TRBD2 (6 bases). The CDR3 spans 15 residues. Trimming took off 3 bases at V and 2 bases at J, with 10 bases between the two ends. The V gene's germline CDR1 is MNHNS and CDR2 SASEGT. The CDR3 DNA follows: TGTGCCAGCAGTGAGGGGGGAGGTAACACCGGGGAGCTGTTTTTT. Amino acid sequence: CASSEGGGNTGELFF.

V and J are TRBV30 and TRBJ2-7; 8 bases are a match to TRBD1. Looked up from germline, CDR1 is GTSNPN and CDR2 is SVGIG (reference sequence). V dropped 3 bases and J dropped 3; count of bases not matched to a gene: 4. This CDR3 spans 13 amino acids. This CDR3 reads CAWRYGQGYEQYF. Written as DNA, the CDR3 is TGTGCCTGGAGGTATGGACAGGGCTACGAGCAGTACTTC. Drawing the rest from reference TRBV30 and TRBJ2-7, the complete variable domain is SQTIHQWPATLVQPVGSPLSLECTVEGTSNPNLYWYRQAAGRGLQLLFYSVGIGQISSEVPQNLSASRPQDRQFILSSKKLLLSDSGFYLCAWRYGQGYEQYFGPGTRLTVT.

The chain joins TRBV12-5 to TRBJ1-2; no clear D gene. The germline V gene encodes CDR1 LGHNT and CDR2 FRNRAP. The V end was cut by 0 bases, the J end by 4 bases, with 9 bases between. The CDR3 consists of 14 residues. CDR3 sequence reads: CASGLVGSSYGYTF. The CDR3 DNA follows: TGTGCTAGTGGTTTGGTAGGGAGTTCCTATGGCTACACCTTC.

V is TRBV7-2 and J is TRBJ1-1; D gene uncertain. CDR3 size: 15 residues. Germline loops: CDR1 SGHTA, CDR2 FQGNSA. V was clipped by 0 bases and J by 4 bases, with 12 bases between them. The CDR3: CASSLARGGSTEAFF. CDR3 coding DNA: TGTGCCAGCAGCTTAGCGCGCGGCGGCAGCACTGAAGCTTTCTTT. Full variable domain (remainder filled in from reference TRBV7-2 and TRBJ1-1): GAGVSQSPSNKVTEKGKDVELRCDPISGHTALYWYRQSLGQGLEFLIYFQGNSAPDKSGLPSDRFSAERTGGSVSTLTIQRTQQEDSAVYLCASSLARGGSTEAFFGQGTRLTVV.

The CDR3 spells CATRKTGGPGELFF. The CDR3 DNA reads as TGTGCCACCCGAAAGACAGGGGGCCCCGGGGAGCTGTTTTTT. This chain links TRBV19 with TRBJ2-2, with 10 bases fitting TRBD1. The CDR3 consists of 14 residues. J lost 6 bases, V lost 10 bases, and 8 bases had no gene match. Germline V gene lookup returns CDR1 LNHDA and CDR2 SQIVND (reference sequence).

This clone was counted a few times. The chain couples TRBV6-2 or TRBV6-3 to TRBJ1-2; 10 bases fit TRBD1. CDR1 MNHEY and CDR2 SVGEGT come from the germline V gene. CDR3 length: 14 amino acids. Losses at the gene ends were 6 bases for V and 4 bases for J; bases not matched to a gene: 5. The CDR3 DNA sequence: TGTGCCAGCAGCCTGGACAGGGGGTCCTATGGCTACACCTTC. The encoded protein is CASSLDRGSYGYTF.

This chain links TRBV3-1 (or the pseudogene TRBV3-2) with TRBJ2-7; maybe TRBD2 (7 bases). With 0 bases removed from V and 1 base from J, the gap between germline ends came to 13 bases. Looked up from germline, CDR1 is LGHDT and CDR2 is YNNKEL (reference sequence). This CDR3 is built from 16 residues. CDR3 sequence: CASSQDEGEGSYEQYF. Written as DNA, the CDR3 is TGTGCCAGCAGCCAAGATGAGGGGGAGGGTTCCTACGAGCAGTACTTC.